The rows below give T cell receptor beta chains drawn from one sample of a study of shared clonotypes between healthy human individuals. The data were produced by immunoSEQ multiplex PCR, yet TCRdb's version contains in-frame clones alone and is incomplete. Here the sample spans approximately 740,000 clones, roughly 92% being singletons. Sample: naive CD8+ T cells sorted from blood. Receptors originate from a young man in good health. CDR3s include the opening cysteine and the closing phenylalanine or tryptophan. D genes are given only for firm matches. The size of a clone is reported for some rows only, either as once, few or many, or as a class for expanded clones.

clone size: NA; D gene: TRBD1; J gene: TRBJ2-7; V gene: TRBV27; CDR3 DNA: TGTGCCAGCAGTCCCCTCCTCAGGACAGGGGAACACGAGCAGTACTTC; CDR3 protein: CASSPLLRTGEHEQYF
clone size: NA; D gene: NA; J gene: TRBJ2-5; V gene: TRBV4-1; CDR3 DNA: TGCGCCAGCAGCCAAGACAGGGGCCAAGAGACCCAGTACTTC; CDR3 protein: CASSQDRGQETQYF
clone size: NA; D gene: TRBD1; J gene: TRBJ1-2; V gene: TRBV29-1; CDR3 DNA: TGCAGCGTTGAACCGACAGGGGGCAACGGCTATGGCTACACCTTC; CDR3 protein: CSVEPTGGNGYGYTF
clone size: NA; D gene: TRBD1; J gene: TRBJ2-7; V gene: TRBV28; CDR3 DNA: TGTGCCAGCAGGCCAGGGGGCATAACAACCTACGAGCAGTACTTC; CDR3 protein: CASRPGGITTYEQYF
clone size: NA; D gene: NA; J gene: TRBJ2-2; V gene: TRBV11-3; CDR3 DNA: TGTGCCAGCAGCCCGCCGAACACCGGGGAGCTGTTTTTT; CDR3 protein: CASSPPNTGELFF
clone size: NA; D gene: NA; J gene: TRBJ2-2; V gene: TRBV13; CDR3 DNA: TGTGCCAGCAGCCCCATGGATAGCGAGCACACCGGGGAGCTGTTTTTT; CDR3 protein: CASSPMDSEHTGELFF
clone size: NA; D gene: NA; J gene: TRBJ2-3; V gene: TRBV7-2; CDR3 DNA: TGTGCCAGCAGCTTAGCGAAGGGGTGGGATACGCAGTATTTT; CDR3 protein: CASSLAKGWDTQYF
clone size: NA; D gene: TRBD1; J gene: TRBJ2-3; V gene: TRBV7-6; CDR3 DNA: TGTGCCAGCAGCTTTACAGGGGAAACAGATACGCAGTATTTT; CDR3 protein: CASSFTGETDTQYF
clone size: NA; D gene: TRBD2; J gene: TRBJ2-1; V gene: TRBV4-3; CDR3 DNA: TGCGCCAGCAGCCAAGGGACTAGCGCTTACAATGAGCAGTTCTTC; CDR3 protein: CASSQGTSAYNEQFF
clone size: NA; D gene: NA; J gene: TRBJ2-5; V gene: TRBV11-3; CDR3 DNA: TGTGCCAGCAGCTCCGGCCCCATGGAAACCCAGTACTTC; CDR3 protein: CASSSGPMETQYF
clone size: NA; D gene: TRBD2; J gene: TRBJ2-7; V gene: TRBV28; CDR3 DNA: TGTGCCAGCAACGGGCGGGAGCTCCCGGAGCAGTACTTC; CDR3 protein: CASNGRELPEQYF
clone size: NA; D gene: TRBD2; J gene: TRBJ2-7; V gene: TRBV7-2; CDR3 DNA: TGTGCCAGCAGCAAAACTAGCGCGAGCTCCTACGAGCAGTACTTC; CDR3 protein: CASSKTSASSYEQYF
clone size: NA; D gene: TRBD1; J gene: TRBJ2-7; V gene: TRBV27; CDR3 DNA: TGTGCCAGCGAGGGACAGGGTGGCGAGCAGTACTTC; CDR3 protein: CASEGQGGEQYF
clone size: NA; D gene: TRBD1; J gene: TRBJ1-2; V gene: TRBV5-6; CDR3 DNA: TGTGCCAGCAACGGACAGGGCAACTATGGCTACACCTTC; CDR3 protein: CASNGQGNYGYTF
clone size: few; D gene: NA; J gene: TRBJ1-4; V gene: TRBV7-9; CDR3 DNA: TGTGCCAGCAGCTTAGAGGGGCCCCGTAATGAAAAACTGTTTTTT; CDR3 protein: CASSLEGPRNEKLFF
clone size: once; D gene: NA; J gene: TRBJ2-1; V gene: TRBV19; CDR3 DNA: TGTGCCAGTAGTATTCAGCGTAACTCCTACAATGAGCAGTTCTTC; CDR3 protein: CASSIQRNSYNEQFF
clone size: NA; D gene: TRBD1; J gene: TRBJ2-7; V gene: TRBV7-9; CDR3 DNA: TGTGCCAGCAGCGGAGCGGGACAGGGAAACGAGCAGTACTTC; CDR3 protein: CASSGAGQGNEQYF
clone size: NA; D gene: NA; J gene: TRBJ2-2; V gene: TRBV9; CDR3 DNA: TGTGCCAGCAGCGTATATCCAGGTCCCTCCCAGGACACCGGGGAGCTGTTTTTT; CDR3 protein: CASSVYPGPSQDTGELFF
clone size: NA; D gene: NA; J gene: TRBJ2-1; V gene: TRBV5-5; CDR3 DNA: TGTGCCAGCAGCTTGGTGGGAGTGGGCTACAATGAGCAGTTCTTC; CDR3 protein: CASSLVGVGYNEQFF
clone size: once; D gene: NA; J gene: TRBJ2-1; V gene: TRBV10-3; CDR3 DNA: TGTGCCATCAGCGGGGAGGGGGACGCGTTTTACAATGAGCAGTTCTTC; CDR3 protein: CAISGEGDAFYNEQFF
clone size: NA; D gene: TRBD2; J gene: TRBJ2-7; V gene: TRBV4-2; CDR3 DNA: TGTGCCAGCAGCCAAGGCGGGAGGGCCGGAAGATCCTACGAGCAGTACTTC; CDR3 protein: CASSQGGRAGRSYEQYF
clone size: NA; D gene: TRBD1; J gene: TRBJ2-7; V gene: TRBV13; CDR3 DNA: TGTGCCAGCAGCTTAGACGGGACAGACCACGAGCAGTACTTC; CDR3 protein: CASSLDGTDHEQYF
clone size: NA; D gene: NA; J gene: TRBJ1-1; V gene: TRBV13; CDR3 DNA: TGTGCCAGCAGCTTATTGGACCGCGGGACTGAAGCTTTCTTT; CDR3 protein: CASSLLDRGTEAFF
clone size: NA; D gene: NA; J gene: TRBJ1-1; V gene: TRBV6-5; CDR3 DNA: TGTGCCAGCAGTTATAAGGGAACGAACACTGAAGCTTTCTTT; CDR3 protein: CASSYKGTNTEAFF
clone size: once; D gene: NA; J gene: TRBJ2-1; V gene: TRBV5-1; CDR3 DNA: TGCGCCAGCAGCCTGAAGACTGAGCAGTTCTTC; CDR3 protein: CASSLKTEQFF
clone size: NA; D gene: NA; J gene: TRBJ1-5; V gene: TRBV27; CDR3 DNA: TGTGCCAGCAGTTTACGACGGGATAGCAATCAGCCCCAGCATTTT; CDR3 protein: CASSLRRDSNQPQHF
clone size: NA; D gene: TRBD2; J gene: TRBJ2-1; V gene: TRBV27; CDR3 DNA: TGTGCCAGCAAGAGCAGACTAGCGGGATTCAATGAGCAGTTCTTC; CDR3 protein: CASKSRLAGFNEQFF
clone size: NA; D gene: NA; J gene: TRBJ2-1; V gene: TRBV27; CDR3 DNA: TGTGCCAGCAGTTTACCACCGGGACCGCAGTTCTTC; CDR3 protein: CASSLPPGPQFF
clone size: NA; D gene: NA; J gene: TRBJ2-7; V gene: TRBV28; CDR3 DNA: TGTGCCAGCACTCCACCGGGACACCCCCCTTACGAGCAGTACTTC; CDR3 protein: CASTPPGHPPYEQYF
clone size: NA; D gene: NA; J gene: TRBJ1-1; V gene: TRBV29-1; CDR3 DNA: TGCAGCGTTTGCGATCCGGGGGAACGATTCACTGAAGCTTTCTTT; CDR3 protein: CSVCDPGERFTEAFF
clone size: NA; D gene: TRBD1; J gene: TRBJ2-2; V gene: TRBV27; CDR3 DNA: TGTGCCAGCAGGCTAACAGGGGGCACCGGGGAGCTGTTTTTT; CDR3 protein: CASRLTGGTGELFF
clone size: NA; D gene: NA; J gene: TRBJ2-3; V gene: TRBV13; CDR3 DNA: TGTGCCAGCAGCTTAGCCCAGGTCACAGATACGCAGTATTTT; CDR3 protein: CASSLAQVTDTQYF
clone size: once; D gene: NA; J gene: TRBJ1-1; V gene: TRBV6-5; CDR3 DNA: TGTGCCAGCAGTTACACAGGGAACACTGAAGCTTTCTTT; CDR3 protein: CASSYTGNTEAFF
clone size: NA; D gene: NA; J gene: TRBJ2-3; V gene: TRBV7-2; CDR3 DNA: TGTGCCAGCAGCGATGGACAGACTAGCACAGATACGCAGTATTTT; CDR3 protein: CASSDGQTSTDTQYF
clone size: NA; D gene: TRBD2; J gene: TRBJ2-1; V gene: TRBV27; CDR3 DNA: TGTGCCAGCAGTTCTAGCGGGGGGAACAATGAGCAGTTCTTC; CDR3 protein: CASSSSGGNNEQFF
clone size: NA; D gene: NA; J gene: TRBJ2-7; V gene: TRBV27; CDR3 DNA: TGTGCCAGCAGTCGCGGACGGGCCTACGAGCAGTACTTC; CDR3 protein: CASSRGRAYEQYF
clone size: NA; D gene: NA; J gene: TRBJ2-7; V gene: TRBV6-5; CDR3 DNA: TGTGCCAGCAACCTGCGTCAAGACGCCTACGAGCAGTACTTC; CDR3 protein: CASNLRQDAYEQYF
clone size: NA; D gene: NA; J gene: TRBJ2-1; V gene: TRBV4-1; CDR3 DNA: TGCGCCAGCAGCCAAGTACGGGGGTTGGTCAATGAGCAGTTCTTC; CDR3 protein: CASSQVRGLVNEQFF
clone size: NA; D gene: NA; J gene: TRBJ2-3; V gene: TRBV7-9; CDR3 DNA: TGTGCCAGCAGCCAACCAGGGCGCACAGATACGCAGTATTTT; CDR3 protein: CASSQPGRTDTQYF
clone size: NA; D gene: NA; J gene: TRBJ2-7; V gene: TRBV6-5; CDR3 DNA: TGTGCCAGCAGTTACGGTGACGGGGGCTACGAGCAGTACTTC; CDR3 protein: CASSYGDGGYEQYF
clone size: NA; D gene: NA; J gene: TRBJ2-6; V gene: TRBV2; CDR3 DNA: TGTGCCAGCACCCCTTACTCTGGCGCCAACGTCCTGACTTTC; CDR3 protein: CASTPYSGANVLTF
clone size: NA; D gene: NA; J gene: TRBJ1-4; V gene: TRBV9; CDR3 DNA: TGTGCCAGCAGCGCAACACAGGGAGAAAACGAAAAACTGTTTTTT; CDR3 protein: CASSATQGENEKLFF
clone size: NA; D gene: NA; J gene: TRBJ1-1; V gene: TRBV10-3; CDR3 DNA: TGTGCCATCAGTGATTGGGACATGAACACTGAAGCTTTCTTT; CDR3 protein: CAISDWDMNTEAFF
clone size: NA; D gene: TRBD2; J gene: TRBJ2-1; V gene: TRBV7-2; CDR3 DNA: TGTGCCAGCAGCTTAGAAGTGGGACTACCGTACAATGAGCAGTTCTTC; CDR3 protein: CASSLEVGLPYNEQFF
clone size: NA; D gene: NA; J gene: TRBJ2-6; V gene: TRBV7-3; CDR3 DNA: TGTGCCAGCAGCCCGGGGCCGGGACACGAGTCTGGGGCCAACGTCCTGACTTTC; CDR3 protein: CASSPGPGHESGANVLTF
clone size: NA; D gene: NA; J gene: TRBJ2-1; V gene: TRBV11-3; CDR3 DNA: TGTGCCAGCAGCTTAGGTCCCAGGGGAGGCTACAATGAGCAGTTCTTC; CDR3 protein: CASSLGPRGGYNEQFF
clone size: NA; D gene: TRBD2; J gene: TRBJ2-1; V gene: TRBV7-6; CDR3 DNA: TGTGCCAGCAGCCAAGCGGGAGGGGGTTACAATGAGCAGTTCTTC; CDR3 protein: CASSQAGGGYNEQFF
clone size: NA; D gene: TRBD2; J gene: TRBJ2-4; V gene: TRBV4-3; CDR3 DNA: TGCGCCAGCAGCCATGGGGGAGGGTACATTCAGTACTTC; CDR3 protein: CASSHGGGYIQYF
clone size: NA; D gene: NA; J gene: TRBJ2-1; V gene: TRBV4-1; CDR3 DNA: TGCGCCAGCAGCCATTACTGGGGAGAAAATGAGCAGTTCTTC; CDR3 protein: CASSHYWGENEQFF
clone size: NA; D gene: TRBD2; J gene: TRBJ2-3; V gene: TRBV2; CDR3 DNA: TGTGCCAGCAGTGAAGCGACTAGCTTGGTAGATACGCAGTATTTT; CDR3 protein: CASSEATSLVDTQYF
clone size: once; D gene: NA; J gene: TRBJ2-1; V gene: TRBV4-1; CDR3 DNA: TGCGCCAGCAGCCAAGAGTCCTCCTACAATGAGCAGTTCTTC; CDR3 protein: CASSQESSYNEQFF
clone size: NA; D gene: NA; J gene: TRBJ1-2; V gene: TRBV9; CDR3 DNA: TGTGCCAGCCTCGGCGGGAAGTCTGGCTACACCTTC; CDR3 protein: CASLGGKSGYTF
clone size: NA; D gene: NA; J gene: TRBJ2-7; V gene: TRBV11-3; CDR3 DNA: TGTGCCAGCAGCTTAGCCCCTACATACGAGCAGTACTTC; CDR3 protein: CASSLAPTYEQYF
clone size: NA; D gene: NA; J gene: TRBJ2-2; V gene: TRBV11-3; CDR3 DNA: TGTGCCAGCAGCCCCCCGAGGGGCACCGGGGAGCTGTTTTTT; CDR3 protein: CASSPPRGTGELFF
clone size: NA; D gene: NA; J gene: TRBJ1-4; V gene: TRBV6-1; CDR3 DNA: TGTGCCAGCAGAGTTTTTTGGGCAACTAATGAAAAACTGTTTTTT; CDR3 protein: CASRVFWATNEKLFF
clone size: NA; D gene: TRBD1; J gene: TRBJ2-1; V gene: TRBV11-2; CDR3 DNA: TGTGCCAGCAGCTGGGACAGGGGAAAGCAGTTCTTC; CDR3 protein: CASSWDRGKQFF